This T cell receptor beta chain was identified in a study of radiotherapy plus CTLA-4 blockade in lung cancer. Study context: Objective responses were seen in around 19% of patients, disease control in about 30%. Regarding the study as a whole: Among reported predictors of response, early blood T cell clone dynamics with interferon-beta performed best. Tumor-origin TCR clones grew in blood after radiotherapy plus ipilimumab.

Repertoires were generated with immunoSEQ multiplex PCR, while TCRdb's copy carries only in-frame clones and drops some. The sample lists about 36,000 clones; roughly 72% were seen once. Per the germline V gene, CDR1 is MNHNY and CDR2 is SVGAGI (reference sequence). V lost 5 bases and J lost 8, with 10 bases in between. CDR3 size: 12 residues. CTLA-4 blockade with ipilimumab, together with focal radiation, was given to patients with chemo-refractory metastatic non-small-cell lung cancer. Notes on this clone: Its target is not known.

The gene calls are TRBV6-6 and TRBJ1-5; D is uncertain. Sample: peripheral blood, taken from a patient treated with radiotherapy plus ipilimumab. The TCR was taken from a human donor with non-small cell lung cancer who had stable disease on radiotherapy plus ipilimumab. The CDR3 region is CASSPTPEPQHF. The CDR3 coding sequence is TGTGCCAGCAGTCCCACTCCCGAGCCCCAGCATTTT.